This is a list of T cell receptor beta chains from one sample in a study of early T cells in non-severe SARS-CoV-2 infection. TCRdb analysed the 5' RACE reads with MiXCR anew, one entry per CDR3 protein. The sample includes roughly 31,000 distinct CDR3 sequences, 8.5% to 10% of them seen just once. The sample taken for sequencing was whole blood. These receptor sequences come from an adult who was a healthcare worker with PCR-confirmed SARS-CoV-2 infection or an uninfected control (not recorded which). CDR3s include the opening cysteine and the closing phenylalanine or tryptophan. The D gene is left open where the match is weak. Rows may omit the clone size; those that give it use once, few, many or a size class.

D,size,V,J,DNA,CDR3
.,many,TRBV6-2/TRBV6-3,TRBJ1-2,TGTGCCAGCAGAAGCCCAGGGGTTAACTATGGCTACACCTTC,CASRSPGVNYGYTF
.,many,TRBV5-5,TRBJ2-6,TGTGCCAGCAGACTGGAGGAACTGGAGCCCCCGGGGTACTCTGGGGCCAACGTCCTGACTTTC,CASRLEELEPPGYSGANVLTF
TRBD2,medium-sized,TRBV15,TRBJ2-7,TGTGCCACCAGTCCCACCGGGACTAGAGGTCGCGAGCAGTACTTC,CATSPTGTRGREQYF
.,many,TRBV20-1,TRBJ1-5,TGCAGTGCTAGGGCCACAGGGATCAATCAGCCCCAGCATTTT,CSARATGINQPQHF
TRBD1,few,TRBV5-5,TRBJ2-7,TGTGCCAGCAGCTCCGAATCAGGGGGCCCCTACGAGCAGTACTTC,CASSSESGGPYEQYF
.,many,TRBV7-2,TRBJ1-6,TGTGCCAGCAGCTTAGCGCCCGATTCACCCCTCCACTTT,CASSLAPDSPLHF
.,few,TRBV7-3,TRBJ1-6,TGTGCCAGCAGCTTAAGGGACCCGGAGTTGGATAATTCACCCCTCCACTTT,CASSLRDPELDNSPLHF
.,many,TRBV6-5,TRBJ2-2,TGTGCCAGCAGTTACTCGGGATTCAACACCGGGGAGCTGTTTTTT,CASSYSGFNTGELFF
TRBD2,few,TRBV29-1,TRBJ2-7,TGCAGCGTTGAAGATGGCTGGACTAGCGGGAACGAGCAGTACTTC,CSVEDGWTSGNEQYF
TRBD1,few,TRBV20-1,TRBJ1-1,TGCAGTGCTAGGGGACAGGGTGAAGCTTTCTTT,CSARGQGEAFF
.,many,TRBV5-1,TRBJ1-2,TGCGCCAGCAGCTTGGGGGTTAACTATGGCTACACCTTC,CASSLGVNYGYTF
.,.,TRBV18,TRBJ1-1,TGTGCCAGCTCACCACGGGGTTCAAGGTCAGACACTGAAGCTTTCTTT,CASSPRGSRSDTEAFF
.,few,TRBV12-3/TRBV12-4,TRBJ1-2,TGTGCCAGCAGTTTCCCCTACACCTTC,CASSFPYTF
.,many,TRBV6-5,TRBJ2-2,TGTGCCAGCAGTTATCGACTTGATTCCGGGGAGCTGTTTTTT,CASSYRLDSGELFF
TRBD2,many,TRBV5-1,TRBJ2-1,TGCGCCAGCAGCTTGGGATCTAGCGGGACGATTCAATACAATGAGCAGTTCTTC,CASSLGSSGTIQYNEQFF
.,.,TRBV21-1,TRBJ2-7,TGTGCCAGCAGCAAAGGAGGAGCAGTCTCCTACGAGCAGTACTTC,CASSKGGAVSYEQYF
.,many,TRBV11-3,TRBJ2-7,TGTGCCAGCAGCTTACAAGAGGGAGGTGAGCAGTACTTC,CASSLQEGGEQYF
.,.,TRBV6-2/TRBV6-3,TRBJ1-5,TGTGCCAGCAGAACTCATCAGCCCCAGCATTTT,CASRTHQPQHF
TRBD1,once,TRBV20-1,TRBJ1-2,TGCAGTGCGTCCGACAGGGACTCCTATGGCTACACCTTC,CSASDRDSYGYTF
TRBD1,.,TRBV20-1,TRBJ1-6,TGCAGTGCTAGAGGGGGACAGGCTAATTCACCCCTCCACTTT,CSARGGQANSPLHF
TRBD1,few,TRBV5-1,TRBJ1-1,TGCGCCAGCAGCTTACAGGGGGGCACTGAAGCTTTCTTT,CASSLQGGTEAFF
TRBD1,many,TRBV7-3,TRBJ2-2,TGTGCCAGCAGCTTAACGGGACAGGGGAAGAACACCGGGGAGCTGTTTTTT,CASSLTGQGKNTGELFF
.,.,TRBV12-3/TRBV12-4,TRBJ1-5,TGTGCCAGCACCTTTCAGGACAGATTCAATCAGCCCCAGCATTTT,CASTFQDRFNQPQHF
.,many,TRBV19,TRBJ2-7,TGTGCCAGTAAGGACAGTGGCTACGAGCAGTACTTC,CASKDSGYEQYF
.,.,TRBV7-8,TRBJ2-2,TGTGCCAGCAGCCCCGGAGGCACCGGGGAGCTGTTTTTT,CASSPGGTGELFF
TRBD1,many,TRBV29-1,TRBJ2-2,TGCAGCGTTGGGACAGGGCGGGACACCGGGGAGCTGTTTTTT,CSVGTGRDTGELFF
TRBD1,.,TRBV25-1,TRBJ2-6,TGTGCCAGCACTGGGGGACAGGGGGTCTCTGGGGCCAACGTCCTGACTTTC,CASTGGQGVSGANVLTF
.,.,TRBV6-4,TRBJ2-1,TGTGCCAGCAGCAAAGAGAGCTCCTACAATGAGCAGTTCTTC,CASSKESSYNEQFF
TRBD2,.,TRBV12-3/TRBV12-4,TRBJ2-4,TGTGCCAGCAGTCGACTAGCGGGGGGCCGAATGGCCAAAAACATTCAGTACTTC,CASSRLAGGRMAKNIQYF
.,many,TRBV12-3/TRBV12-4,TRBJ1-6,TGTGCCAGCAGGTCCACACAGCAGAATTCACCCCTCCACTTT,CASRSTQQNSPLHF
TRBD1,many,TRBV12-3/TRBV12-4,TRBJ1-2,TGTGCCAGCAGGGGACAGGGGTATGGCTACACCTTC,CASRGQGYGYTF
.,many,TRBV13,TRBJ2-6,TGTGCCAGCAGCTTGCAGGACCCCTCTGGGGCCAACGTCCTGACTTTC,CASSLQDPSGANVLTF
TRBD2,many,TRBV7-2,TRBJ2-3,TGTGCCAGCAGCTTAGCTAGCGGGGGGGCGGGCCCTGGGCAGTATTTT,CASSLASGGAGPGQYF
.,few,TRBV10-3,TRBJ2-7,TGTGCCATCAGTGTATCAGCCTCCGAGCAGTACTTC,CAISVSASEQYF
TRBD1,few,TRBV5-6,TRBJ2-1,TGTGCCAGCCACAGGGACAGCGCCTATCACAATGAGCAGTTCTTC,CASHRDSAYHNEQFF
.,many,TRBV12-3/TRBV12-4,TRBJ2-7,TGTGCCAGCAGTTTAGGGGACTCCCTCTCCTACGAGCAGTACTTC,CASSLGDSLSYEQYF
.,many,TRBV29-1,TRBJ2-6,TGCAGCGTCCCCCTTCCCGGCAGGTTGAGGGCTGGGGCCAACGTCCTGACTTTC,CSVPLPGRLRAGANVLTF
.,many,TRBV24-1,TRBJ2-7,TGTGCCACCAGTGAATCTACCGAACTGGAGGGGCAGTACTTC,CATSESTELEGQYF
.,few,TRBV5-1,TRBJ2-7,TGCGCCAGCAGCCCTCGATCAGGGGAAGAGCAGTACTTC,CASSPRSGEEQYF
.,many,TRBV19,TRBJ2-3,TGTGCCAGTAGTATGTCGGCAGCCGGAAGCACAGATACGCAGTATTTT,CASSMSAAGSTDTQYF
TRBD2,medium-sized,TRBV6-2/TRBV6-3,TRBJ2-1,TGTGCCAGCAGTTGGGCTAGCGGGAGCTCCTACAATGAGCAGTTCTTC,CASSWASGSSYNEQFF
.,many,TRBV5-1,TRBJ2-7,TGCGCCAGCAGACCGACAGCCGGTGGGGGGGCCGAGCAGTACTTC,CASRPTAGGGAEQYF
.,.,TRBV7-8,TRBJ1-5,TGTGCCAGCAGCTTAGCTGCCACCGGCAATCAGCCCCAGCATTTT,CASSLAATGNQPQHF